This entry concerns a single T cell receptor beta chain. The specificity of this receptor is unknown. Per-nucleotide qualities are absent, and no much larger clonotype sits a single base away. This record belongs to a study of Ad26.COV2.S vaccination and SARS-CoV-2 variants (dated by TCRdb to the early 2020s). Concerning the study at large: Sequencing of the TCRbeta repertoire served to evaluate the specificity and breadth of SARS-CoV-2-reactive T cell receptors following Ad26.COV2.S vaccination. The TCR-sequenced set comprised approximately 32 samples: approximately 19 Ad26.COV2.S vaccine recipients, 5 placebo recipients and 8 SARS-CoV-2 convalescent individuals. The research as a whole found: Compared with placebo recipients, Ad26.COV2.S recipients showed higher spike-specific TCR breadth (P = 0.0014). After vaccination, substantial breadth of spike-specific CD8+ and CD4+ T cell responses was reported. Vaccine and placebo recipients had similar non-spike TCR breadth, a finding consistent with the vaccine containing only spike. It was noted by the authors that total T cell responses may have been underestimated by the TCR breadth and depth analyses.

Taken with the paper, the label for time point translates to: individuals recovered from natural SARS-CoV-2 infection. The immunoSEQ Assay was used to sequence TCRbeta CDR3 regions. After extraction, genomic DNA underwent amplification by bias-controlled multiplex PCR, followed by high-throughput sequencing. The source study handled its data this way. Collapsing and filtering of sequences were performed to quantify the absolute abundance of each unique TCRbeta CDR3 region. Usable DNA was measured by amplifying reference genes present in all nucleated cells, and TCRbeta template counts were normalized to that usable DNA to estimate T cell fraction. Repertoire TCRs were annotated as SARS-CoV-2-specific when V gene, CDR3 amino acid sequence and J gene were exactly matched to a known reactive TCR set. MIRA supplied the reference SARS-CoV-2 TCR set, which was filtered for enrichment in COVID-19-positive ImmuneCODE repertoires so that public or cross-reactive TCRs were removed. Based on the MIRA antigens, annotated TCRs were further analysed at the level of specific ORF or position within ORF. Breadth was defined as the number of annotated unique rearrangements divided by the total number of unique productive rearrangements, and depth was defined as the summed frequency of the annotated unique rearrangements. Two-sided Wilcoxon rank-sum tests were applied when comparing TCR breadth between groups. TCRdb took this table from immuneACCESS and kept in-frame rearrangements with V and J called. Such tables lack part of the clones; where checked against another copy, unresolved V genes explain under half of the gap, and the rest is unexplained. V and J calls and clone size come straight from that table; D and trimming were deduced from the DNA. The sample table lists 300,000 to 400,000 clones, under 95% of them with a count of one. The ten largest account for under 4% of the sample.

CDR1 SQVTM and CDR2 ANQGSEA were looked up in the germline V gene. V drops 6 bases and J drops 7 bases, leaving 9 bases in between. The CDR3 goes from the cysteine to the phenylalanine over 11 residues. The only DNA kept is the CDR3, 33 bases in frame from the first base. The rearranged segments are TRBV29-1 and TRBJ1-4; the D gene identity is not certain. This specimen consisted of peripheral blood, obtained after recovery from COVID-19. The source of this sequence is a human donor who had recovered from COVID-19. The CDR3 region has the sequence CSVGLGEKLFF. The DNA is TGCAGCGTAGGATTGGGTGAAAAACTGTTTTTT.